This section outlines one T cell receptor (beta chain) sequence together with its context. This sample is part of a study of T cells after yellow fever vaccination. The authors made TCR cDNA by 5'RACE template switching, adding a universal primer site and UMIs. Each CDR3 protein is one row after TCRdb ran MiXCR on the 5' RACE reads. This table has around 350,000 distinct CDR3 sequences, around 10% appearing once. J gave up 4 bases and V 3 bases, and 11 bases lay outside the gene matches. CDR1 and CDR2 (germline): MGHDK, SYGVNS. The CDR3 loop spans 16 amino acids. This clonotype was obtained from a man aged 18 to 29 who received the YFV17D yellow fever vaccine. The chain uses TRBV25-1 and TRBJ1-2; TRBD1 aligns across 7 bases. Sample: PBMCs, taken on the day of the first yellow fever vaccination. In DNA, the CDR3 is TGTGCCAGCAGTGATCCCATAGGACAGGAGATCTATGGCTACACCTTC. As protein: CASSDPIGQEIYGYTF.